The 30 T cell receptor beta chains reported below all come from one sample, sequenced in a study of cytomegalovirus exposure and HLA in healthy donors. Both 60 Vbeta primers and 13 Jbeta primers went into the PCR. Clones were sequenced by immunoSEQ multiplex PCR, and TCRdb holds only the in-frame ones, with some missing. The sample lists tens of thousands of clones, 82% occurring once. Source material: PBMCs. These receptors all come from a woman aged 18-30 years in good health and CMV-seropositive.

The genes are TRBV6-5 and TRBJ2-3, with TRBD2 matching 11 bases. This CDR3 is built from 15 residues. From germline, CDR1 is MNHEY and CDR2 SVGAGI. With 7 bases clipped from V and 2 bases from J, the junction kept 5 bases outside the gene matches. Here the CDR3 reads CASTRGLAATDTQYF. The CDR3 DNA reads TGTGCCAGCACCCGGGGACTAGCGGCCACAGATACGCAGTATTTT.

The gene calls are TRBV9 and TRBJ2-7, with D tentatively TRBD1 (5 bases). The length of the CDR3 is 14 residues. Trimming shortened V by 0 bases and J by 0 bases, and 7 bases separated the two germline ends. CDR1 and CDR2 (germline): SGDLS, YYNGEE. The CDR3 sequence is CASSVGQSSYEQYF. The CDR3 coding sequence is TGTGCCAGCAGCGTAGGACAGAGCTCCTACGAGCAGTACTTC.

The chain links TRBV7-2 to TRBJ2-7, with D unresolved. Germline values: CDR1 SGHTA, CDR2 FQGNSA. Deletions cut 5 bases from V and 0 bases from J, with 2 bases between. The CDR3 is made up of 11 amino acids. The CDR3 sequence is CASSLSYEQYF. In DNA form, the CDR3 reads TGTGCCAGCAGCCTCTCCTACGAGCAGTACTTC. The full variable domain, completed using reference TRBV7-2 and TRBJ2-7, is GAGVSQSPSNKVTEKGKDVELRCDPISGHTALYWYRQSLGQGLEFLIYFQGNSAPDKSGLPSDRFSAERTGGSVSTLTIQRTQQEDSAVYLCASSLSYEQYFGPGTRLTVT.

J is TRBJ1-1 and V is TRBV6-5, with D perhaps matching TRBD1 (5 bases). There are 15 residues in the CDR3. V was clipped by 0 bases and J by 3 bases, with 11 bases between them. The germline CDR1 and CDR2 sequences are MNHEY and SVGAGI. The DNA for the CDR3 is TGTGCCAGCAGTTACTCGGAAGGGGCTTACACTGAAGCTTTCTTT. This codes for CASSYSEGAYTEAFF.

The chain joins TRBV6-6 to TRBJ2-1; 8 bases line up with TRBD2. The CDR3 is made up of 15 amino acids. Germline values: CDR1 MNHNY, CDR2 SVGAGI (reference sequence). Trimming removed 2 bases from V and 7 bases from J; junction bases left unmatched: 7. CDR3 DNA sequence: TGTGCCAGCAGTTACGAGATAGCGGGATTGAATGAGCAGTTCTTC. Protein: CASSYEIAGLNEQFF.

This clone was seen only a few times. V is TRBV18 and J is TRBJ2-5, with 8 bases identical to TRBD1. In germline, CDR1 is KGHSH, CDR2 LQKENI. The V gene end was trimmed by 3 bases and the J gene end by 4 bases; junction bases not matched to a gene: 22. The length of the CDR3 is 20 residues. CDR3 sequence: CASSPDASRRGRKVGETQYF. The CDR3 DNA is TGTGCCAGCTCACCGGACGCCTCCCGCAGGGGGCGGAAGGTCGGAGAGACCCAGTACTTC.

This sequence joins TRBV4-2 and TRBJ2-2, with TRBD1 as a possible D gene (6 bases). Germline loops: CDR1 LGHNA, CDR2 YNFKEQ. V was shortened by 2 bases and J by 3 bases, with 16 bases between the two germline ends. This CDR3 spans 17 amino acids. The CDR3 coding sequence is TGTGCCAGCAGCCAAACCCGTCGGGGACATGACACCGGGGAGCTGTTTTTT. It translates to CASSQTRRGHDTGELFF.

The J gene is TRBJ2-2, the V gene TRBV6-5; tentative D call: TRBD2 (5 bases). The CDR3 is made up of 14 amino acids. V shed 6 bases and J shed 4 bases, with 12 bases lying between them. Germline V gene lookup returns CDR1 MNHEY and CDR2 SVGAGI. The CDR3 region has the DNA TGTGCCAGCAGGGAATCTAGCTTCACCGGGGAGCTGTTTTTT. Its translation is CASRESSFTGELFF.

The rearrangement uses TRBV30 and TRBJ1-2, with 9 bases aligning to TRBD1. This CDR3 region has 15 residues. Trimming at V came to 0 bases and at J to 6 bases, leaving 8 bases not matched to a gene. CDR1 GTSNPN and CDR2 SVGIG come from the germline V gene (reference sequence). The CDR3 sequence: CAWSVLGTGTNGYTF. The DNA of the CDR3 is TGTGCCTGGAGTGTACTTGGGACAGGGACCAATGGCTACACCTTC.

V usage is TRBV9 and J usage is TRBJ2-3; D possibly corresponds to TRBD2 (5 bases). Trimming stripped 0 bases from V and 1 base from J, with 12 bases between. The germline gives CDR1 SGDLS, CDR2 YYNGEE. The length of the CDR3 is 16 residues. This CDR3 is CASSVDSGGGTDTQYF. The CDR3 DNA follows: TGTGCCAGCAGCGTAGATTCCGGAGGCGGCACAGATACGCAGTATTTT.

By share, this clone ranks as medium-sized (0.01 to 0.1%). The V gene is TRBV6-1, the J gene TRBJ2-7, with TRBD2 identical over 14 bases. With V trimmed by 5 bases and J by 5 bases, 5 bases remained unmatched. This CDR3 is 15 amino acids long. Germline assignment: CDR1 MNHNS and CDR2 SASEGT. The CDR3 nucleotides read TGTGCCAGCAGTCTCGGGACTAGCGGGAGCGACGAGCAGTACTTC. This encodes CASSLGTSGSDEQYF.

The chain links TRBV7-9 to TRBJ1-6, with unresolved D. Germline V CDR1 and CDR2: SEHNR, FQNEAQ (reference sequence). V shed 3 bases and J shed 0 bases, with 12 bases lying between them. The CDR3 consists of 17 residues. CDR3: CASSLGGGSSYNSPLHF. Written as DNA, the CDR3 is TGTGCCAGCAGCTTGGGAGGAGGGAGCTCCTATAATTCACCCCTCCACTTT.

The rearrangement links TRBV2 to TRBJ2-2, with TRBD1 identical over 9 bases. The CDR3 contains 15 residues. Germline CDR1 reads SNHLY; CDR2 reads FYNNEI. Unmatched junction bases numbered 7, after V lost 6 bases and J lost 5 bases. The CDR3 is CASRGGQGGTGELFF. CDR3 sequence (DNA): TGTGCCAGCAGGGGGGGACAGGGCGGAACCGGGGAGCTGTTTTTT.

The CDR3 nucleotides read TGTGCCAGCAGCCCTCGTGGGGCCCGGCAAGAGACCCAGTACTTC. This sequence encodes CASSPRGARQETQYF. This chain joins TRBV7-8 and TRBJ2-5, with a tentative D call TRBD1 (5 bases). Germline CDR1 is SGHVS and CDR2 is FQNEAQ. V was shortened by 5 bases and J by 2 bases, with 15 bases between the two germline ends. The CDR3 is 15 residues long.

The rearrangement links TRBV6-4 to TRBJ2-3; 9 nucleotides align to TRBD2. Losses at the gene ends were 2 bases for V and 6 bases for J; bases not matched to a gene: 6. Germline-derived CDR1 and CDR2 are MRHNA and SNTAGT. The CDR3 totals 15 residues. In DNA, the CDR3 is TGTGCCAGCAGTGACGGCGGGGGGGCGGCGGATACGCAGTATTTT. Protein sequence: CASSDGGGAADTQYF.

The chain uses TRBV6-1 and TRBJ1-2; perhaps TRBD1 as D (6 bases). This CDR3 region has 12 residues. Germline V gene sequence: CDR1 MNHNS, CDR2 SASEGT. Trimming cost V 4 bases and J 4 bases, with 7 bases left between them. This CDR3 reads CASSGGGYGYTF. As DNA, the CDR3 is TGTGCCAGCAGTGGAGGGGGCTATGGCTACACCTTC.

The V call is TRBV11-2, the J call TRBJ2-3; weak D call: TRBD2 (5 bases). The CDR3 is 15 amino acids. Deletions cut 4 bases from V and 6 bases from J, with 17 bases between. Germline assignment: CDR1 SGHAT and CDR2 FQNNGV. The CDR3 region is CASSSGIAHLDTQYF. CDR3 in DNA: TGTGCCAGCAGCTCGGGGATCGCACACTTGGATACGCAGTATTTT.

The rearrangement uses TRBV5-1 and TRBJ1-4, with D uncertain. V gave up 0 bases and J gave up 8 bases, with 11 bases separating them. Germline V gene data show CDR1 as SGHRS and CDR2 as YFSETQ. The CDR3 contains 14 residues. CDR3 nucleotides: TGCGCCAGCAGCTTGGGACACGCAGAGGAAAAACTGTTTTTT. Its protein is CASSLGHAEEKLFF.

The V call is TRBV5-6, the J call TRBJ2-4; no reliable D call. The germline gives CDR1 SGHDT, CDR2 YYEEEE. The CDR3 spans 19 residues. V gave up 4 bases and J gave up 0 bases, with 23 bases separating them. CDR3 region: CASSRPNSEQLLAKNIQYF. In DNA form, the CDR3 reads TGTGCCAGCAGCCGCCCTAACTCGGAACAACTACTAGCCAAAAACATTCAGTACTTC.

The J gene is TRBJ2-5, the V gene TRBV18; TRBD2 agrees at 9 bases. CDR1 KGHSH and CDR2 LQKENI come from the germline V gene. V shed 2 bases and J 2 bases; nucleotides not matched to a gene: 12. The CDR3 is 18 amino acids. The CDR3, as DNA: TGTGCCAGCTCACCAGAGCTTTATTCGACTAGCGGTCAAGAGACCCAGTACTTC. Protein: CASSPELYSTSGQETQYF.

V usage is TRBV2 and J usage is TRBJ2-5; 13 nucleotides match TRBD2. V lost 4 bases, J lost 2 bases, and 10 bases stayed unmatched. Germline V lookup: CDR1 SNHLY, CDR2 FYNNEI. This CDR3 contains 18 residues. CDR3 sequence reads: CASSGGTGTSGVQETQYF. DNA for the CDR3: TGTGCCAGCAGTGGGGGAACCGGGACTAGCGGGGTACAAGAGACCCAGTACTTC.

The chain combines TRBV6-5 with TRBJ2-1; 12 positions agree with TRBD2. The CDR3 is 15 residues long. The germline V gene has CDR1 MNHEY and CDR2 SVGAGI. The V segment lost 11 bases and the J segment 2 bases; nucleotides outside the gene matches: 7. CDR3 loop: CAGRLAGGPYNEQFF. In DNA, the CDR3 is TGTGCCGGAAGGCTAGCGGGAGGGCCCTACAATGAGCAGTTCTTC.

A single count supports this clone. V is TRBV4-2 and J is TRBJ2-7, with 8 bases aligning to TRBD1. Germline CDR1 is LGHNA and CDR2 is YNFKEQ. With V trimmed by 0 bases and J by 2 bases, 3 bases remained unmatched. The length of the CDR3 is 15 residues. CDR3 DNA: TGTGCCAGCAGCCAAGAACTACAGGGGGCCTACGAGCAGTACTTC. Translated, it gives CASSQELQGAYEQYF.

The chain has TRBV7-8 and TRBJ2-7, with D possibly being TRBD2 (6 bases). Germline CDR1 is SGHVS and CDR2 is FQNEAQ. With 6 bases removed from V and 0 bases from J, the gap between germline ends came to 18 bases. This CDR3 region has 16 residues. CDR3 region: CASSSGGGEPSYEQYF. CDR3 nucleotides: TGTGCCAGCAGTTCCGGTGGAGGGGAGCCCTCCTACGAGCAGTACTTC.

The chain carries TRBV9 and TRBJ1-5; unclear D gene. The CDR3 is made up of 15 amino acids. CDR1 and CDR2 from the germline V gene are SGDLS and YYNGEE. Trimming took off 1 base at V and 2 bases at J, with 10 bases between the two ends. CDR3 region: CASSVNGQGNQPQHF. CDR3 DNA sequence: TGTGCCAGCAGCGTAAATGGGCAGGGCAATCAGCCCCAGCATTTT.

V and J are TRBV19 and TRBJ1-1, with 7 bases fitting TRBD1. After removal of 4 bases from V and 11 bases from J, the junction contained 13 bases not matched to a gene. The CDR3 spans 14 residues. Germline V CDR1 and CDR2: LNHDA, SQIVND (reference sequence). The CDR3 region has the DNA TGTGCCAGTAGTACCCAAGGGGGCGCGAGGCAGGCTTTCTTT. This gives the protein CASSTQGGARQAFF.

This clone has just one count. The V and J genes are TRBV9 and TRBJ2-1; unclear D gene. CDR1 is SGDLS, CDR2 YYNGEE, per germline. The CDR3 is 17 residues long. V was clipped by 4 bases and J by 0 bases, with 17 bases between them. For the CDR3, the DNA is TGTGCCAGCAGCATCGGAGTGACCCAAAGCTCCTACAATGAGCAGTTCTTC. Its translation: CASSIGVTQSSYNEQFF. The full variable domain, its missing parts supplied by reference TRBV9 and TRBJ2-1, is DSGVTQTPKHLITATGQRVTLRCSPRSGDLSVYWYQQSLDQGLQFLIQYYNGEERAKGNILERFSAQQFPDLHSELNLSSLELGDSALYFCASSIGVTQSSYNEQFFGPGTRLTVL.

Written as DNA, the CDR3 is TGCAGCGTTGAGGGGACAGGGGGCAATGAAAAACTGTTTTTT. Residues: CSVEGTGGNEKLFF. V is TRBV29-1 and J is TRBJ1-4; 12 nucleotides line up with TRBD1. The CDR3 contains 14 residues. The germline V gene has CDR1 SQVTM and CDR2 ANQGSEA. Trimming removed 3 bases from V and 5 bases from J; junction bases left unmatched: 1.

The sample holds one count of this clone. The V call is TRBV25-1, the J call TRBJ2-7, with 9 bases that match TRBD2. Germline CDR1 is MGHDK and CDR2 is SYGVNS. The CDR3 has 16 residues. After removal of 6 bases from V and 1 base from J, the junction contained 10 bases not matched to a gene. CDR3 sequence reads: CASSSAGGLASYEQYF. DNA for the CDR3: TGTGCCAGCAGCTCCGCGGGAGGGCTAGCTTCCTACGAGCAGTACTTC.

J is TRBJ2-1 and V is TRBV7-6; perhaps TRBD2 as D (6 bases). The CDR3 extends over 15 amino acids. Trimming left V 5 bases short and J 2 bases short, with 13 bases between. Germline loops: CDR1 SGHVS, CDR2 FNYEAQ. CDR3 region: CASSAVGEAYNEQFF. For the CDR3, the DNA is TGTGCCAGCAGCGCCGTGGGGGAGGCCTACAATGAGCAGTTCTTC.